This T cell receptor beta chain was retrieved from a study of early T cells in non-severe SARS-CoV-2 infection. Study background: The input, bulk RNA from unsorted whole blood, was sequenced, and chains were unpaired.

Individual cDNA molecules each received unique molecular identifiers attached to them. MiXCR, run by TCRdb on the 5' RACE reads, gives a single entry per CDR3 protein. Of 20,000 to 30,000 distinct CDR3 sequences in the sample, about 4.5% were seen once. Trimming cost V 4 bases and J 5 bases; bases outside gene matches: 4. This CDR3 region has 15 residues. Germline V lookup: CDR1 MDHEN, CDR2 SYDVKM. On this clonotype itself: Its antigen is not known.

Study-wide results and caveats: VDJdb-based matching was biased toward anti-spike CD8 responses and missed private and CD4 specificities.

The sequencing sample was made of whole blood. The chain joins TRBV28 to TRBJ2-2, with 10 bases lining up with TRBD1. This receptor was identified in an adult who was a healthcare worker with PCR-confirmed SARS-CoV-2 infection or an uninfected control (not recorded which). The CDR3 loop reads CASSSDRGRTGELFF. The CDR3 DNA reads TGTGCCAGCAGTTCTGACAGGGGGCGAACCGGGGAGCTGTTTTTT.